Below, one T cell receptor beta chain is given with its context. These data come from a study of T cell changes during pregnancy in multiple sclerosis. Sequenced by immunoSEQ multiplex PCR; TCRdb stores in-frame clones only, minus some. The table shows approximately 52,000 clones, with about 92% occurring only once. Between the trimmed V and J ends, which lost 1 base and 5 bases, there was a span of 6 bases. This CDR3 has 13 residues. Germline CDR1 and CDR2: SGHRS and YFSETQ. The V call is TRBV5-1, the J call TRBJ1-4; unclear D gene. Sequencing used CD4+ T cells from peripheral blood mononuclear cells, obtained in the second trimester of pregnancy. This receptor was taken from a female donor in good health, enrolled as a control in a pregnancy study. CDR3 bases: TGCGCCAGCAGCTTGTTCCTCAATGAAAAACTGTTTTTT. Protein product: CASSLFLNEKLFF.